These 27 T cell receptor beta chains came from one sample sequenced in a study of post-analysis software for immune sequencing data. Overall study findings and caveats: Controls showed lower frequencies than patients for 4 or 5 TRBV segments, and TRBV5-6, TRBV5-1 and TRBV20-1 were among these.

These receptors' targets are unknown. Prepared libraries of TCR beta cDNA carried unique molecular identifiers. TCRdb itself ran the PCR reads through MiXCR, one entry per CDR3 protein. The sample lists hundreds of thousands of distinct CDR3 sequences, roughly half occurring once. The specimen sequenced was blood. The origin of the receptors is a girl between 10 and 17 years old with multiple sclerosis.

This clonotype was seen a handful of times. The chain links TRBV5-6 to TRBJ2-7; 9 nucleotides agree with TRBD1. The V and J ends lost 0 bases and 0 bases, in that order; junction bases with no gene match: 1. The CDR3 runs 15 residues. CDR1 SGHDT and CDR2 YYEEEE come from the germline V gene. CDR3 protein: CASSLGTGDSYEQYF. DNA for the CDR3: TGTGCCAGCAGCTTGGGGACAGGGGACTCCTACGAGCAGTACTTC. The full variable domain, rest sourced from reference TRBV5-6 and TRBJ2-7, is DAGVTQSPTHLIKTRGQQVTLRCSPKSGHDTVSWYQQALGQGPQFIFQYYEEEERQRGNFPDRFSGHQFPNYSSELNVNALLLGDSALYLCASSLGTGDSYEQYFGPGTRLTVT.

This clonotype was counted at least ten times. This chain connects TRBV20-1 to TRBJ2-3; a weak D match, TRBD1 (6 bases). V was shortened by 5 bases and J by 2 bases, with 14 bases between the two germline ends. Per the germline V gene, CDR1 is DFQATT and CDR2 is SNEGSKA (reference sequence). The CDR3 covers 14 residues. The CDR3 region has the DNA TGCAGTGCTGGGGACACAACCCTCACAGATACGCAGTATTTT. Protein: CSAGDTTLTDTQYF.

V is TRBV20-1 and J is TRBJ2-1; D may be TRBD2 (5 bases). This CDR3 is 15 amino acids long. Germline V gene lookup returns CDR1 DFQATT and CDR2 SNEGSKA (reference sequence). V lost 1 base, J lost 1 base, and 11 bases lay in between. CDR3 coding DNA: TGCAGTGCTAGAGGGGGAGCGGATTCCTACAATGAGCAGTTCTTC. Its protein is CSARGGADSYNEQFF.

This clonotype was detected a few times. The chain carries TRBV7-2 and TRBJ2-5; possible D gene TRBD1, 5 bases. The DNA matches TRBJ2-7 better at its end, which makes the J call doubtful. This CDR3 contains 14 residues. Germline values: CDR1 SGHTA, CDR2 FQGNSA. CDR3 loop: CASSLAQGVYEQYF. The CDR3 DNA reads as TGTGCCAGCAGCTTAGCGCAGGGCGTCTACGAGCAGTACTTC.

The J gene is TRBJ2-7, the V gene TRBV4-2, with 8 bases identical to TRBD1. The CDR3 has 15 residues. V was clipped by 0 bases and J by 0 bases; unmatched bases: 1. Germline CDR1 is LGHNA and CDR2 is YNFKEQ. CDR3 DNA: TGTGCCAGCAGCCAAGAGGGACAGGCCTCCTACGAGCAGTACTTC. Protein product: CASSQEGQASYEQYF.

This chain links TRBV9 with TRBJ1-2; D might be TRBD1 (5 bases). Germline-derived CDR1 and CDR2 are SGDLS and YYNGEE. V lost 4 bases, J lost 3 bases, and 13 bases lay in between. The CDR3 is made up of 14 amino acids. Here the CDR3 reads CASSQRRGDYGYTF. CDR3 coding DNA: TGTGCCAGCAGCCAGAGGCGGGGGGACTATGGCTACACCTTC.

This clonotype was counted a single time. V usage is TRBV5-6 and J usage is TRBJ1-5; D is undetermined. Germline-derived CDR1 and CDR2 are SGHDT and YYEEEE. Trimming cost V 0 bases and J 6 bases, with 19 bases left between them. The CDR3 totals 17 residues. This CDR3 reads CASSLVFTAQQIQPQHF. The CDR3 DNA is TGTGCCAGCAGCTTGGTATTTACAGCCCAACAGATTCAGCCCCAGCATTTT.

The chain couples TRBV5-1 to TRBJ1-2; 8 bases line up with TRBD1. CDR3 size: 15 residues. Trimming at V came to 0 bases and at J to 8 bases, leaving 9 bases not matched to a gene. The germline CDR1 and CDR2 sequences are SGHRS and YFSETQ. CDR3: CASSLAQTGAEGYTF. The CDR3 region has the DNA TGCGCCAGCAGCTTGGCCCAGACAGGGGCGGAAGGCTACACCTTC.

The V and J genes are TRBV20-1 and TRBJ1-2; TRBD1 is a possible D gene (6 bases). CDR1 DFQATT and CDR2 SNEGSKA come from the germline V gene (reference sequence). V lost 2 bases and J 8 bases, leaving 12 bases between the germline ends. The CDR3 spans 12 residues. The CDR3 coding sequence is TGCAGTGCTAGAAGATCCCAGGGGGGCTACACCTTC. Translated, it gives CSARRSQGGYTF.

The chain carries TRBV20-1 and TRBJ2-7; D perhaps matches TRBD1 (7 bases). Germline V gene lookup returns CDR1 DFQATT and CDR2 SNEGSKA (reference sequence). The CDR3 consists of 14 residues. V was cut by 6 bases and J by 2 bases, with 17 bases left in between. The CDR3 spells CSAWQGGRTYEQYF. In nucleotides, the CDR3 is TGCAGTGCGTGGCAGGGGGGCAGGACCTACGAGCAGTACTTC.

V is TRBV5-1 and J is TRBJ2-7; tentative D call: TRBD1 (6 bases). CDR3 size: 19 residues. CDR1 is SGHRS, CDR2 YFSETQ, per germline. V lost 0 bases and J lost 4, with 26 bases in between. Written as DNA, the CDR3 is TGCGCCAGCAGCTTGGGGGCACAGGGCATTAGGCAGAAGTTGTACGAGCAGTACTTC. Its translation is CASSLGAQGIRQKLYEQYF.

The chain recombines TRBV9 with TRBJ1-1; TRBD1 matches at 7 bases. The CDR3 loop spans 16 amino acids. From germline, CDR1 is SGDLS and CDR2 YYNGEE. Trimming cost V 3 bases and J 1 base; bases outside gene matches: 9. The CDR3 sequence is CASSARQGGRNTEAFF. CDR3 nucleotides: TGTGCCAGCAGCGCGCGACAGGGAGGAAGGAACACTGAAGCTTTCTTT.

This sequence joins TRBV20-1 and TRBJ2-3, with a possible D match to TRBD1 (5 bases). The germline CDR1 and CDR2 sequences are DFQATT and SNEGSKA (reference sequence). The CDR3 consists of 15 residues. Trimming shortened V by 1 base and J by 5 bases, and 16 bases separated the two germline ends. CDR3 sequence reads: CSARATGRPGDTQYF. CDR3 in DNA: TGCAGTGCTAGAGCCACAGGACGGCCCGGAGATACGCAGTATTTT.

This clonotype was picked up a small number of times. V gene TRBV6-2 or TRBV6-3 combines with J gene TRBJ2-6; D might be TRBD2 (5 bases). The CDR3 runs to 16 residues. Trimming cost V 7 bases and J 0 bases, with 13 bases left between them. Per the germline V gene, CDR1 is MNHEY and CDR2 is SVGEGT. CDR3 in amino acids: CASNGLPTSGANVLTF. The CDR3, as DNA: TGTGCCAGCAACGGACTGCCGACCTCTGGGGCCAACGTCCTGACTTTC.

CDR3 amino acids: CSASLAGPYQETQYF. For the CDR3, the DNA is TGCAGTGCTAGCCTAGCGGGGCCGTACCAAGAGACCCAGTACTTC. The J gene is TRBJ2-5, the V gene TRBV20-1; 9 bases align to TRBD2. This CDR3 is 15 amino acids long. V lost 3 bases and J lost 0; bases outside the gene matches: 5. CDR1 and CDR2 from the germline V gene are DFQATT and SNEGSKA (reference sequence).

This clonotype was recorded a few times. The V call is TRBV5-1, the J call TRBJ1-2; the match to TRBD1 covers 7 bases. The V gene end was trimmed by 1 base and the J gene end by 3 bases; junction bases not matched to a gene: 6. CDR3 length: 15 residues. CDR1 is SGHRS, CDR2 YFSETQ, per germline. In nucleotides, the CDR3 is TGCGCCAGCAGCTTGTTGCCAGGGGGAGACTATGGCTACACCTTC. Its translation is CASSLLPGGDYGYTF.

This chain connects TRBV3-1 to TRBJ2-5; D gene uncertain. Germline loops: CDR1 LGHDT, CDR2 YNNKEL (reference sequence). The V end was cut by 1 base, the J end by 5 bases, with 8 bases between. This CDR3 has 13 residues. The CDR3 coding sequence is TGTGCCAGCAGCCAAGCAATCACGGAGACCCAGTACTTC. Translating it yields CASSQAITETQYF.

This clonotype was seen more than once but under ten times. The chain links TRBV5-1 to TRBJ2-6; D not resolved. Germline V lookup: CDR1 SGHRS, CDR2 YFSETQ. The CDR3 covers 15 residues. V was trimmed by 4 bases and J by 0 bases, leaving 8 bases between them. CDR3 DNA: TGCGCCAGCAGCACCCTAGTCTCTGGGGCCAACGTCCTGACTTTC. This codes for CASSTLVSGANVLTF.

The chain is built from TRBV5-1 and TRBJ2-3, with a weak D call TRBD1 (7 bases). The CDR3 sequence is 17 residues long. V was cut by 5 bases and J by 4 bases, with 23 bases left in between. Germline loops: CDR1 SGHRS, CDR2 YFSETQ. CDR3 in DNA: TGCGCCAGCAGATCCATCCGACAGGGAGGACAGGCAGATACGCAGTATTTT. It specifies CASRSIRQGGQADTQYF.

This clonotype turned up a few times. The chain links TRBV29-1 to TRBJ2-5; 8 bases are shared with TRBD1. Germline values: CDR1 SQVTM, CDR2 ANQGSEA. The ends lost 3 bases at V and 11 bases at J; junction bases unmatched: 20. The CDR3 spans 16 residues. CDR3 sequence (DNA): TGCAGCGTTGAGGCTCTGACAGGGGTCTACAACAATGAGCAGTACTTC. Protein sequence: CSVEALTGVYNNEQYF.

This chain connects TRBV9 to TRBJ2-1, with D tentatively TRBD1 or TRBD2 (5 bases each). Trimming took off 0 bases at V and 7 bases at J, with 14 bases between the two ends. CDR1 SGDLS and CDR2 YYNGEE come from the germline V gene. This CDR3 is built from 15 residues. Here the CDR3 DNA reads TGTGCCAGCAGCGTAGAGGTCGGGGCTGGGAATGAGCAGTTCTTC. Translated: CASSVEVGAGNEQFF.

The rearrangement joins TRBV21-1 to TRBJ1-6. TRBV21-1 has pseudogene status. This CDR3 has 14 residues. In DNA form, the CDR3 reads TGTGCCAGCAGCAAACCGGACATGAATTCACCCCTCCACTTT. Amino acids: CASSKPDMNSPLHF.

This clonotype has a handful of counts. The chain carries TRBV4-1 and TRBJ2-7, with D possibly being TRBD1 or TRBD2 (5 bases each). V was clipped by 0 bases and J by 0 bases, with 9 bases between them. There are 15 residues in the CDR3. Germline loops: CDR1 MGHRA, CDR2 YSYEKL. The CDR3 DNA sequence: TGCGCCAGCAGCCAAGATCCGGGGACCTCCTACGAGCAGTACTTC. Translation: CASSQDPGTSYEQYF.

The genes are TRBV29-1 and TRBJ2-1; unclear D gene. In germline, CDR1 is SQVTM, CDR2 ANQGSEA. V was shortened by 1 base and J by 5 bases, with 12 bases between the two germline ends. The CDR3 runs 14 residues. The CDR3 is CSVEVWVRNNEQFF. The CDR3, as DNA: TGCAGCGTTGAAGTTTGGGTGAGAAACAATGAGCAGTTCTTC.

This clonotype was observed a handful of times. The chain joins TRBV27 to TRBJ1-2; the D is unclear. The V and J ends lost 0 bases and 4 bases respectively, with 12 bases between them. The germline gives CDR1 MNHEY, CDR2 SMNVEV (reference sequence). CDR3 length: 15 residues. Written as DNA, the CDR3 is TGTGCCAGCAGTTTATCCGGACGCAAGCTCTATGGCTACACCTTC. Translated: CASSLSGRKLYGYTF.

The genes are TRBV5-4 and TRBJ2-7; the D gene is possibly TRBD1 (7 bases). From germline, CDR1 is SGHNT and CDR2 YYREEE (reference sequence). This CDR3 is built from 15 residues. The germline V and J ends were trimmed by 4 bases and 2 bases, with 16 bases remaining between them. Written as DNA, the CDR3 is TGTGCCAGCAGCCCGGAGGGGGCAAGGCCCTACGAGCAGTACTTC. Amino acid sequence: CASSPEGARPYEQYF. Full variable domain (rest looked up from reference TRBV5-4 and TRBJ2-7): ETGVTQSPTHLIKTRGQQVTLRCSSQSGHNTVSWYQQALGQGPQFIFQYYREEENGRGNFPPRFSGLQFPNYSSELNVNALELDDSALYLCASSPEGARPYEQYFGPGTRLTVT.

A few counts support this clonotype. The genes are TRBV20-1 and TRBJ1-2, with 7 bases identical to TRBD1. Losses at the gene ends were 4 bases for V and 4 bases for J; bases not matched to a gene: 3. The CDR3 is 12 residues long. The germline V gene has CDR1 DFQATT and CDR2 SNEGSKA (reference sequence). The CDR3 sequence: CSATGQTYGYTF. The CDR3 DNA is TGCAGTGCTACGGGACAGACCTATGGCTACACCTTC.